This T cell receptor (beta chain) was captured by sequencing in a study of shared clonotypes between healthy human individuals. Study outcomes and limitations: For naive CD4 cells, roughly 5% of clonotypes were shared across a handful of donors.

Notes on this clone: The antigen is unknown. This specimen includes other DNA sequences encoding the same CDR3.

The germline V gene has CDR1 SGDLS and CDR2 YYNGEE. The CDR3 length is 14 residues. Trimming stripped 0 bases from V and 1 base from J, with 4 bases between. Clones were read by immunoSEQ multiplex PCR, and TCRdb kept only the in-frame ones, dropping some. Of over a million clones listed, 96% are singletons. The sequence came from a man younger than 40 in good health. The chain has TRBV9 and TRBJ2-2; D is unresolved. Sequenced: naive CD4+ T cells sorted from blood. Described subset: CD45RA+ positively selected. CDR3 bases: TGTGCCAGCAGCGTAGTCCTGAACACCGGGGAGCTGTTTTTT. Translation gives CASSVVLNTGELFF.